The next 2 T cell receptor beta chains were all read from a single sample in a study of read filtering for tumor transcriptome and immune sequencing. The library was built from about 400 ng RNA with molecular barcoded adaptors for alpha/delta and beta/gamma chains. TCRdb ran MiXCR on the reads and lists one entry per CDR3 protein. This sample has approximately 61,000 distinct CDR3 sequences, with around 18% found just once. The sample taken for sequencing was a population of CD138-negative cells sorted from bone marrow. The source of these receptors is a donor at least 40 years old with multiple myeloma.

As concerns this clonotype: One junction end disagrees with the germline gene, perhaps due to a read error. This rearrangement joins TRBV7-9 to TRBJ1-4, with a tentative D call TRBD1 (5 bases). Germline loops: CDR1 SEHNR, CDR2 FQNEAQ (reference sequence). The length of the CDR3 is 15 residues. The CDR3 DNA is TGTGCCAGCACCCCGCCGGGACGGAGTAATGGAAAACTGTTTTTT. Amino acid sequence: CASTPPGRSNGKLFF. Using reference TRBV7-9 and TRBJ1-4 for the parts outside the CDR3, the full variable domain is DTGVSQNPRHKITKRGQNVTFRCDPISEHNRLYWYRQTLGQGPEFLTYFQNEAQLEKSRLLSDRFSAERPKGSFSTLEIQRTEQGDSAMYLCASTPPGRSNGKLFFGSGTQLSVL.

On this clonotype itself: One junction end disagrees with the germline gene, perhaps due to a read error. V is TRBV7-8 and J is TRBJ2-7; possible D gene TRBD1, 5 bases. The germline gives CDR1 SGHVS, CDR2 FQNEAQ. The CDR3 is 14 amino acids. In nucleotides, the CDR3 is TGTGGCAGCAGCTTAGAAGCAGGGTTATACGAGCAATACTTC. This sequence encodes CGSSLEAGLYEQYF.